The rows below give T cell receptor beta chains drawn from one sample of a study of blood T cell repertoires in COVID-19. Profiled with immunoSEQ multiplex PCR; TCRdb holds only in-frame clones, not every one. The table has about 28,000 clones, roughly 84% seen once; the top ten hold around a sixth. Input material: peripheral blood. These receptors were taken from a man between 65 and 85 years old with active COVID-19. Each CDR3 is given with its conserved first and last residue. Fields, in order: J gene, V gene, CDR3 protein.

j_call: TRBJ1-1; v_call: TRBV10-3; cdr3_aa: CAISVQGNTEAFF
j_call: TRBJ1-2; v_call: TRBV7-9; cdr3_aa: CASSLAVESHYGYTF
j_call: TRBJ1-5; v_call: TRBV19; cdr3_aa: CASSLGQGVYQPQHF
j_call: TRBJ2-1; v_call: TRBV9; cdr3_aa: CASSSPGQVYNEQFF
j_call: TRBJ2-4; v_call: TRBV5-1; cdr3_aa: CASSLVQGANIQYF
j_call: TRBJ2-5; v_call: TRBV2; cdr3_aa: CATDASGGRQETQYF
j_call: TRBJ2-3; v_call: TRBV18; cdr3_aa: CASSPRGLSTDTQYF
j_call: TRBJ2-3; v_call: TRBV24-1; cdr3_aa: CATSKRGRGTDTQYF
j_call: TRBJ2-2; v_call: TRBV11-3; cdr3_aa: CASSSRQTTGELFF
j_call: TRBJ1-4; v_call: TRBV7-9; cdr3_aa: CASSLAGFQVEKLFF
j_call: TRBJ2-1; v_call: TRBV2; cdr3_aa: CASKTSVAGGEQFF
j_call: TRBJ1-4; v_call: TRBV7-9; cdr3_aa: CASSKQGVGEKLFF
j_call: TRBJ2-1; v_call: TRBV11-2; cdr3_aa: CASSLGSPGQFF
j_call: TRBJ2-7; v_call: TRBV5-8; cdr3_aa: CASRKRAGLPEQYF
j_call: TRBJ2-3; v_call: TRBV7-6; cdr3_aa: CASSSSGVFSDTQYF
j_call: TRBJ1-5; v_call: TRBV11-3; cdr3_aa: CASSLGVGPQHF
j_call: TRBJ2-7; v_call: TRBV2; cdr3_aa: CASSAGQGREQYF
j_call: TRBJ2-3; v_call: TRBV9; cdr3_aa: CASSVEPGLTDTQYF
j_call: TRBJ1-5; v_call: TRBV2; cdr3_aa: CASSERGRSNQPQHF
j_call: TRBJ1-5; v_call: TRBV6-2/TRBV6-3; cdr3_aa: CASSDRGRGGNQPQHF
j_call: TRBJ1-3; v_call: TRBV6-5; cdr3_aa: CASSQTGGGGNTIYF
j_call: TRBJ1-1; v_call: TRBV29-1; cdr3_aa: CSVRTGGTEAFF
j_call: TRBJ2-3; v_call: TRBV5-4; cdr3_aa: CASSPGQSADTQYF
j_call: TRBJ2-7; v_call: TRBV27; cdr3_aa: CASSSRGNEQYF
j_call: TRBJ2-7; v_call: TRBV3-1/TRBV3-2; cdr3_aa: CASSQEAGVEDEQYF
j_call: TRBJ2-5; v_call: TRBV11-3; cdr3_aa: CASSSRAGETQYF
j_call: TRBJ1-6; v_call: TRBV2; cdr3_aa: CASRRTLDRGSYNSPLHF
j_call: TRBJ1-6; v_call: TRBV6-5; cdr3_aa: CASSYKGRSPLHF
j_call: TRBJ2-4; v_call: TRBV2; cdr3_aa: CASSEIESLAKNIQYF
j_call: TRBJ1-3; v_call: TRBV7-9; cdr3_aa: CASSSLDFSTIYF
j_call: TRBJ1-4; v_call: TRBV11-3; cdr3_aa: CASSWGGQGAEKLFF
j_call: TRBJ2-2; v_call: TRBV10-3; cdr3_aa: CATAPGGATGELFF
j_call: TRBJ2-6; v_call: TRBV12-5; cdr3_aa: CASGLGLRSGANVLTF
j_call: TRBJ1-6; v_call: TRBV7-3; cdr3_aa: CASSLNPWAGYNFSPLHF
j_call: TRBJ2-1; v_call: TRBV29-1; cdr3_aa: CSAVGGSYNEQFF
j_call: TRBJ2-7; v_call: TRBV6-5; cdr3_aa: CASSSLAGEQYF
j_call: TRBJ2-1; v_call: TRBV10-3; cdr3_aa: CAIRVAGVGSYNEQFF
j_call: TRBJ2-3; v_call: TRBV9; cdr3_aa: CASSVGDPTDTQYF
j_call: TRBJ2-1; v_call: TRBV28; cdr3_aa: CASRGQGDNEQFF
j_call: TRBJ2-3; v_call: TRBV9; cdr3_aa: CASSGGSLTDTQYF
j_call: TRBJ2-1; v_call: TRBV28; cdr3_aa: CASIMAGGGNEQFF
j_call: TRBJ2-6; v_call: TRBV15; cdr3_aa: CATSAGLAGRSGANVLTF
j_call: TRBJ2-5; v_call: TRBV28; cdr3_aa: CASSPGLAGVKTQYF
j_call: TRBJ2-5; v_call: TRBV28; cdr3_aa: CASSYPAAGKGETQYF
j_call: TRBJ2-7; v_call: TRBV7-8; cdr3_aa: CASSSTGGPIPYEQYF
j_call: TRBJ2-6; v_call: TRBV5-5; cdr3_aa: CASSLGGQGSPGANVLTF
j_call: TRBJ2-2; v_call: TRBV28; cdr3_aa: CASTAGPRGTGELFF
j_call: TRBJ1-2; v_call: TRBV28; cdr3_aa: CASSLAGQHYGYTF